This entry is about one T cell receptor beta chain. Seattle participants joined during active infection and were tracked over time. This sample is drawn from a study of blood T cell repertoires in COVID-19. Study overall: Both acute and convalescent COVID-19 samples were obtained from the United States, Italy and Spain. T cells, B-cell-depleted T cells, or PBMCs provided the cDNA or gDNA that served as material.

In the original analysis: By means of reference gene primer amplification, nucleated cell counts were estimated. The data were produced by immunoSEQ multiplex PCR, yet TCRdb's version contains in-frame clones alone and is incomplete. The V and J calls and clone size come from that table; D and trimming were worked out from the DNA. Here the sample spans around 300,000 clones, approximately 89% being singletons. Per the germline V gene, CDR1 is MNHEY and CDR2 is SVGAGI. The CDR3 spans 13 residues. The V gene end was trimmed by 4 bases and the J gene end by 5 bases; junction bases not matched to a gene: 3.

The TCR comes from a woman aged 25 to 45 with COVID-19, enrolled during active disease. V gene TRBV6-5 combines with J gene TRBJ1-2; TRBD1 matches at 8 bases. Sequencing used peripheral blood. The CDR3 loop is CASSFTGGYGYTF. The CDR3 DNA reads TGTGCCAGCAGTTTCACAGGGGGATATGGCTACACCTTC.